This TCR beta chain was captured in a study of radiation and T cells in renal cell carcinoma. V shed 6 bases and J 0 bases; nucleotides not matched to a gene: 4. The CDR3 length is 15 residues. Germline V CDR1 and CDR2: SEHNR, FQNEAQ (reference sequence). Time point: blood 4 weeks post-SBRT, at nephrectomy. Described treatment: 15 Gy SBRT to primary tumor, nephrectomy 4 weeks later. Nephrectomy followed 15 Gy stereotactic body radiation by 4 weeks. Generated by immunoSEQ multiplex PCR, the TCRdb table keeps only in-frame clones and is missing some. The sample consists of roughly 100,000 clones, roughly 84% of them appearing once.

The sequence derives from a man in his sixties with renal cell carcinoma. The sequencing here drew on blood, taken from a patient whose treatment included radiotherapy and nephrectomy. The J gene is TRBJ2-3, the V gene TRBV7-9; 9 bases are a match to TRBD1. The CDR3 is CASSSGTGSTDTQYF. CDR3 DNA sequence: TGTGCCAGCAGTTCCGGGACAGGGAGCACAGATACGCAGTATTTT.